This T cell receptor (beta chain) is from a study of T-cell memory formation after mild COVID-19. From germline, CDR1 is MGHDK and CDR2 SYGVNS. This CDR3 has 16 residues. V lost 6 bases and J 3 bases, leaving 20 bases between the germline ends. This clonotype was seen a handful of times. Its matching antigen is unknown. Using its own MiXCR run on the 5' RACE reads, TCRdb lists one record per CDR3 protein. Altogether about 470,000 distinct CDR3 sequences are present, about 18% being singletons, with the ten largest covering around 12%. Study results and limitations: Balance between CD4 and CD8 was seen in clones contracting day 15 to 85, and a CD4+ lean was seen in later expanders.

The TCR comes from an adult woman who had mild COVID-19 (a few samples of this study predate the infection). Cell type and time point are not known. Material: PBMCs or a T cell subset sorted from them (not recorded which). The chain is built from TRBV25-1 and TRBJ1-1, with D possibly matching TRBD1 (5 bases). CDR3 nucleotide sequence: TGTGCCAGCAGACCCTTTGGGGCAGGGTCTGACACTGAAGCTTTCTTT. Protein: CASRPFGAGSDTEAFF.